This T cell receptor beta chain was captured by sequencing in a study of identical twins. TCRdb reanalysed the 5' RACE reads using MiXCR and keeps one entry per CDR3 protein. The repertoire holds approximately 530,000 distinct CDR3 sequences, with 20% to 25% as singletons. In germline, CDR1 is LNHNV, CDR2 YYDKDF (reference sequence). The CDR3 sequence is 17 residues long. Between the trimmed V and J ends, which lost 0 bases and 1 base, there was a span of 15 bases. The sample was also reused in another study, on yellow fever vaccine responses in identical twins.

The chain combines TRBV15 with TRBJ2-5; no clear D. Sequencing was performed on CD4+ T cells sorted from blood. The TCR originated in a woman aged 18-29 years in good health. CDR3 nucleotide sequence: TGTGCCACCAGCAGAGATCTCTGGTGGTCACCCCAAGAGACCCAGTACTTC. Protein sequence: CATSRDLWWSPQETQYF.